One and the same sample provided the 5 T cell receptor beta chains below, sequenced in a study of human T cells and chemical hapten exposure. The time point: patch test 2, 6 weeks after DPC sensitization. Treatment reported: therapeutic diphenylcyclopropenone sensitization with weekly scalp DPC. MiXCR was run by TCRdb on the RACE reads, yielding one entry per CDR3 protein. The sample shows nearly 55,000 distinct CDR3 sequences, about a tenth of them seen only once. The sequencing here drew on whole blood, taken in connection with sensitization to the hapten diphenylcyclopropenone (DPC). The source of these receptors is a woman between 45 and 65 years old with alopecia areata. Some clones in this sample may be carry-over from other donors' samples.

This clonotype was observed many times. This chain uses TRBV7-9 with TRBJ1-1, with D maybe TRBD1 (6 bases). Trimming stripped 5 bases from V and 7 bases from J, with 11 bases between. The CDR3 length is 12 residues. Germline CDR1 and CDR2: SEHNR and FQNEAQ (reference sequence). CDR3 sequence reads: CASSARTVEAFF. The CDR3 nucleotides are TGTGCCAGCAGCGCCAGGACAGTTGAAGCTTTCTTT.

This clonotype showed up many times. The CDR3 DNA sequence: TGCAGTGCTAGAGATACCGGGACAGGGAGATTCAACGTTGGTTCACCCCTCCACTTT. This encodes CSARDTGTGRFNVGSPLHF. The chain joins TRBV20-1 to TRBJ1-6, with 9 positions matching TRBD1. CDR3 size: 19 residues. With 0 bases clipped from V and 9 bases from J, the junction kept 18 bases outside the gene matches. CDR1 and CDR2 from the germline V gene are DFQATT and SNEGSKA (reference sequence).

This clonotype was detected a few times. The chain is built from TRBV28 and TRBJ1-1; a possible D gene is TRBD1 (5 bases). The CDR3 is 16 amino acids. The V end was cut by 4 bases, the J end by 1 base, with 16 bases between. Germline lookup yields CDR1 MDHEN and CDR2 SYDVKM. The CDR3 spells CASSSPRDPSNTEAFF. In nucleotides, the CDR3 is TGTGCCAGCAGTTCTCCCCGGGACCCATCGAACACTGAAGCTTTCTTT.

A remark on this clonotype: One junction end disagrees with the germline gene, perhaps due to a read error. The genes are TRBV6-1 and TRBJ1-1, with D perhaps TRBD1 (6 bases). Germline V gives CDR1 MNHNS, CDR2 SASEGT. The CDR3 loop spans 15 amino acids. The CDR3 coding sequence is TGTGCCACCAGTGAACAGGGACCGATGAACACTGAAGCTTTCTTT. It translates to CATSEQGPMNTEAFF.

The gene calls are TRBV10-3 and TRBJ1-1, with TRBD1 matching 10 bases. The CDR3 runs 14 residues. CDR1 ENHRY and CDR2 SYGVKD come from the germline V gene. Trimming at V came to 4 bases and at J to 3 bases, leaving 2 bases not matched to a gene. The CDR3 loop reads CAISGGQGYTEAFF. In DNA, the CDR3 is TGTGCCATCAGTGGGGGACAGGGGTACACTGAAGCTTTCTTT.